This T cell receptor beta chain emerged from a study of blood T cell repertoires in COVID-19. The wider study: Donors in the United States, Italy and Spain gave samples during acute or convalescent COVID-19. Nucleic acid was either cDNA or gDNA, and it came from T cells, B-cell-depleted T cells, or PBMCs.

This CDR3 contains 15 residues. The germline CDR1 and CDR2 sequences are SNHLY and FYNNEI. The V end lost 2 bases, the J end lost 0 bases, and 9 bases lay between the germline ends. Original analysis: Reference gene primer amplification gave estimated nucleated cell counts. Using immunoSEQ multiplex PCR, the repertoire was profiled, and TCRdb retains in-frame clones only, with some absent. V, J and clone size were drawn from that table, and D and trimming were deduced from the DNA. The sample carries 260,000 or so clones, roughly four fifths recorded once. Seattle patient enrollment occurred during active infection, with longitudinal follow-up thereafter.

This receptor was identified in an elderly woman with COVID-19, enrolled during active disease. Sequencing used peripheral blood. The chain employs TRBV2 and TRBJ2-3; D remains ambiguous. The CDR3 reads CASSESWASTDTQYF. The CDR3 nucleotides are TGTGCCAGCAGTGAATCGTGGGCTAGCACAGATACGCAGTATTTT.